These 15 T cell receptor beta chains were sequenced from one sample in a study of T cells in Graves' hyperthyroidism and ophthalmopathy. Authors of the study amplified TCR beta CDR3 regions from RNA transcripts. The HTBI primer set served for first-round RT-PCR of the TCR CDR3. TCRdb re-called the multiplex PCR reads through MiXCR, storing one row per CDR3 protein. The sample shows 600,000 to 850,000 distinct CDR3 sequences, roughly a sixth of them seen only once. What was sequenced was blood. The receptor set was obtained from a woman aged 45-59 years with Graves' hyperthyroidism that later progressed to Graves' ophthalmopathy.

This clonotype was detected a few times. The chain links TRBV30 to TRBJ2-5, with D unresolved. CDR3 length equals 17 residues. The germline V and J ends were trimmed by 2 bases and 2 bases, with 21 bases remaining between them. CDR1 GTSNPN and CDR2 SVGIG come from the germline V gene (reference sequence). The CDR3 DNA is TGTGCCTGGAGTTCCCCGGGCCACGTTCCAATACAAGAGACCCAGTACTTC. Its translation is CAWSSPGHVPIQETQYF.

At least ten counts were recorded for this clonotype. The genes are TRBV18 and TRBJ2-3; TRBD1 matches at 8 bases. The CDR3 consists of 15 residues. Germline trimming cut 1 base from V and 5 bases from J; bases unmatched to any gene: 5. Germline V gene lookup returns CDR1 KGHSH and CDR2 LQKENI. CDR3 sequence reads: CASSPQTGDLDTQYF. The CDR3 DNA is TGTGCCAGCTCACCACAGACAGGGGATTTAGATACGCAGTATTTT.

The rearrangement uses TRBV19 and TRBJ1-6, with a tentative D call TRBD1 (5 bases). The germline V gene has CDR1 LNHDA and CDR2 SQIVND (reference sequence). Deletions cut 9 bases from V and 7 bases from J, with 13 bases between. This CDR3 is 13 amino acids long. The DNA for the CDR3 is TGTGCCAGCGACCTCGGGGGAAATTCACCCCTCCACTTT. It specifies CASDLGGNSPLHF.

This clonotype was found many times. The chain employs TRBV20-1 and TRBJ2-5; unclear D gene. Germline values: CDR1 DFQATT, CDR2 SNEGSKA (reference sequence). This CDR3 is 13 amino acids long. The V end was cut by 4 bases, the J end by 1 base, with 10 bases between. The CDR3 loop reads CSATRWSQETQYF. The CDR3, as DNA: TGCAGTGCTACCCGGTGGTCCCAAGAGACCCAGTACTTC.

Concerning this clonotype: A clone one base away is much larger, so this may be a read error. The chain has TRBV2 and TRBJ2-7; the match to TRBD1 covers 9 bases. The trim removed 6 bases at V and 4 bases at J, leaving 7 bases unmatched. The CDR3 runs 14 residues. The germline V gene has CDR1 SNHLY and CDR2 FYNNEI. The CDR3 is CASRTGQGWYEQYF. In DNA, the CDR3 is TGTGCCAGCAGGACGGGACAGGGTTGGTACGAGCAGTACTTC. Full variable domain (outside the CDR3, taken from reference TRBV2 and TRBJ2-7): EPEVTQTPSHQVTQMGQEVILRCVPISNHLYFYWYRQILGQKVEFLVSFYNNEISEKSEIFDDQFSVERPDGSNFTLKIRSTKLEDSAMYFCASRTGQGWYEQYFGPGTRLTVT.

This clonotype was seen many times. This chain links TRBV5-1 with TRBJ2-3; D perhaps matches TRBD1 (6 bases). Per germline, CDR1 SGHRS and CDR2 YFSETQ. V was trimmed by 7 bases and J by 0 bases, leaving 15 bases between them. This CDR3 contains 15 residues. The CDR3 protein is CASQRRTGSTDTQYF. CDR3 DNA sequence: TGCGCCAGCCAGAGAAGAACAGGGAGCACAGATACGCAGTATTTT.

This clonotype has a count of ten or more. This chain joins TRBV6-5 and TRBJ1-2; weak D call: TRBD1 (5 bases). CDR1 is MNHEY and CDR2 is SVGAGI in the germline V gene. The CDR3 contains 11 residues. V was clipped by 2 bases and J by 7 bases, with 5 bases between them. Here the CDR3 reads CASSYGGGYTF. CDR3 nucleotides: TGTGCCAGCAGTTACGGGGGTGGCTACACCTTC.

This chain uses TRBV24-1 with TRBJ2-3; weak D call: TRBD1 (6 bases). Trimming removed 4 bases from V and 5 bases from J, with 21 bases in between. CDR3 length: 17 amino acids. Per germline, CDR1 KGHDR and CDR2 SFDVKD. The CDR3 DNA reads TGTGCCACCAGTGAGTTTTCATGGGGCAGGGGAAAAGATACGCAGTATTTT. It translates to CATSEFSWGRGKDTQYF.

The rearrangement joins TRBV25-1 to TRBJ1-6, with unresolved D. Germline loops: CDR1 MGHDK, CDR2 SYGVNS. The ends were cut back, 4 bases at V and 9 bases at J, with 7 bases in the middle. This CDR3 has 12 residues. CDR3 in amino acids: CASSVVTSPLHF. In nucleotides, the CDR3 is TGTGCCAGCAGTGTTGTAACTTCACCCCTCCACTTT.

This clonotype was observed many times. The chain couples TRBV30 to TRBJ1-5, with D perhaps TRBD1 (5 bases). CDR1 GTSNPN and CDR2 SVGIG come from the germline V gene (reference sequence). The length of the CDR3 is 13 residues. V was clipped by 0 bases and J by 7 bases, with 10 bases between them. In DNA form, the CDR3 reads TGTGCCTGGAGTGTAATGGAGGGGCAGCCCCAGCATTTT. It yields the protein CAWSVMEGQPQHF.

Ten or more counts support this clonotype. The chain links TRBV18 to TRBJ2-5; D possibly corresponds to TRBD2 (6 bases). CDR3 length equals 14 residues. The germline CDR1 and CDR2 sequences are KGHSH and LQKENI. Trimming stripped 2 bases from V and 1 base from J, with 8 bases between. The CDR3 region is CASSPFGGQETQYF. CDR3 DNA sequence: TGTGCCAGCTCACCATTCGGGGGCCAAGAGACCCAGTACTTC.

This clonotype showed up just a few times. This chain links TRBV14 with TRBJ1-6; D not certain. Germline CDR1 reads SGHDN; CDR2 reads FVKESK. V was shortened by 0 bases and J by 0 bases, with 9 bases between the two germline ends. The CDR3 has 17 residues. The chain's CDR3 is CASSQDPVSSYNSPLHF. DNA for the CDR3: TGTGCCAGCAGCCAAGATCCCGTCAGCTCCTATAATTCACCCCTCCACTTT.

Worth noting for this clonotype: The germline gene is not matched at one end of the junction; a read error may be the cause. In DNA, the CDR3 is TGTGCCAGCAGCATCGGGCGGAGCTCTGGAAACACCATATGTTTT. Encoded protein: CASSIGRSSGNTICF. The chain links TRBV11-2 to TRBJ1-3; D is uncertain. Germline V CDR1 and CDR2: SGHAT, FQNNGV. This CDR3 is built from 15 residues.

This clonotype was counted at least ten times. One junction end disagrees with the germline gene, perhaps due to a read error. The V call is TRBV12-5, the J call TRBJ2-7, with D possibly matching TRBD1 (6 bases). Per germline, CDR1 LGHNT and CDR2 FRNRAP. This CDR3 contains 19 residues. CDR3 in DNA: TGTGCTAGTGGTTTGGTAGAGGCCCGCGACAGGCAACTCTCCAACGAGCAGTACTTC. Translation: CASGLVEARDRQLSNEQYF.

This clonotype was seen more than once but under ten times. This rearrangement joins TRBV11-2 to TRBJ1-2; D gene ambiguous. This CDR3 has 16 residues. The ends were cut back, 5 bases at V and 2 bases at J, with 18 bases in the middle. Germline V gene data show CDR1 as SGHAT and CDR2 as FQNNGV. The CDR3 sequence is CASSLRGSDLNYGYTF. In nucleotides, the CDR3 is TGTGCCAGCAGCCTCCGGGGATCGGACCTCAACTATGGCTACACCTTC.